This T cell receptor beta chain was captured by sequencing in a study of cytomegalovirus exposure and HLA in healthy donors. Whole-study results and caveats: Most observed TCR sequences were rare, whereas some public TCRs were detected in many donors. Through in vitro validation, a few CMV-associated chains were shown to be specific for CMV antigens. Cytomegalovirus association was assigned to more than 150 TCR beta chains. Reports indicated that the classifier achieved high specificity and sensitivity in diagnosing cytomegalovirus status.

Profiled with immunoSEQ multiplex PCR; TCRdb holds only in-frame clones, not every one. The table lists about 110,000 clones, roughly 89% of them singletons, with under 2% in the top ten. Regarding this clone: Its antigen is not identified.

Germline V gene lookup returns CDR1 MNHNS and CDR2 SASEGT. CDR3 length equals 15 residues. V was pared by 3 bases and J by 8 bases, with 16 bases between. Sequenced material: PBMCs. The TCR originated in a woman aged 18-30 years in good health and CMV-seronegative. The V and J genes are TRBV6-1 and TRBJ1-4; D may be TRBD1 (5 bases). The CDR3 nucleotides read TGTGCCAGCAGTGACCCCACAGGCCCTAGGGAAAAACTGTTTTTT. This sequence encodes CASSDPTGPREKLFF.